This T cell receptor (beta chain) comes out of a study of blood T cell repertoires in COVID-19. This clone has more than one count but fewer than ten. Clones were read by immunoSEQ multiplex PCR, and TCRdb kept only the in-frame ones, dropping some. There are around 270,000 clones in the sample; about 83% occur only once, and roughly 1.4% lies in the top ten. This CDR3 contains 15 residues. CDR1 SGDLS and CDR2 YYNGEE come from the germline V gene. The V gene end was trimmed by 3 bases and the J gene end by 6 bases; junction bases not matched to a gene: 8. The chain joins TRBV9 to TRBJ2-7; TRBD1 matches 11 bases. The sample comprised peripheral blood. The clonotype originates from a woman in her thirties or forties who had recovered from COVID-19. CDR3 DNA sequence: TGTGCCAGCAGCGAAGACGGGACAGGGGGATCCGAGCAGTACTTC. Amino acids: CASSEDGTGGSEQYF.